Below, 18 T cell receptor beta chains from the same sample are listed, as sequenced in a study of Tregs in tolerant kidney transplant recipients. TCRdb's table, derived via immunoSEQ multiplex PCR, lists solely in-frame clones and lacks some. The repertoire holds 50,000 to 75,000 clones, with 70% to 90% as singletons. The sample was Tregs from blood, taken before the transplant. These TCRs come from a human donor who received a combined kidney and bone marrow transplant.

The chain combines TRBV12-5 with TRBJ2-2, with 12 bases fitting TRBD2. The CDR3 loop spans 18 amino acids. With V trimmed by 0 bases and J by 0 bases, 2 bases remained unmatched. Germline V gene sequence: CDR1 LGHNT, CDR2 FRNRAP. The CDR3 loop reads CASGLVTSGGTNTGELFF. The CDR3 coding sequence is TGTGCTAGTGGTTTGGTCACTAGCGGGGGGACGAACACCGGGGAGCTGTTTTTT.

The chain carries TRBV13 and TRBJ2-7, with TRBD1 matching 9 bases. This CDR3 region has 15 residues. Germline V gene sequence: CDR1 PRHDT, CDR2 FYEKMQ (reference sequence). With 4 bases clipped from V and 5 bases from J, the junction kept 9 bases outside the gene matches. The CDR3 nucleotides read TGTGCCAGCAGCTCCCCGACAGGGGGAATCCACGAGCAGTACTTC. As protein: CASSSPTGGIHEQYF.

The CDR3 coding sequence is TGTGCCAGTAGTGTCCAGGTCATATTAGGAGGCTACACCTTC. Translating it yields CASSVQVILGGYTF. The chain carries TRBV19 and TRBJ1-2, with D hard to call. CDR1 is LNHDA and CDR2 is SQIVND in the germline V gene (reference sequence). This CDR3 contains 14 residues. V was trimmed by 5 bases and J by 8 bases, leaving 18 bases between them.

V usage is TRBV7-8 and J usage is TRBJ2-1; 8 bases fit TRBD1. This CDR3 contains 15 residues. CDR1 SGHVS and CDR2 FQNEAQ come from the germline V gene. V lost 4 bases to trimming and J lost 6 bases; unmatched junction nucleotides: 8. CDR3 in DNA: TGTGCCAGCAGCTCTCCGGGACAGGACCTCAATGAGCAGTTCTTC. The encoded protein is CASSSPGQDLNEQFF.

The chain carries TRBV6-6 and TRBJ2-5; tentatively, D is TRBD2 (6 bases). The CDR3 loop spans 14 amino acids. Germline V gene sequence: CDR1 MNHNY, CDR2 SVGAGI (reference sequence). V lost 4 bases and J lost 2, with 11 bases in between. CDR3 coding DNA: TGTGCCAGCAGTTTGGGGGGTAATCAAGAGACCCAGTACTTC. As protein: CASSLGGNQETQYF.

The rearrangement joins TRBV30 to TRBJ1-2; D is undetermined. CDR3 length: 13 residues. Trimming took off 0 bases at V and 2 bases at J, with 7 bases between the two ends. Looked up from germline, CDR1 is GTSNPN and CDR2 is SVGIG (reference sequence). The CDR3 loop is CAWSVERNYGYTF. In nucleotides, the CDR3 is TGTGCCTGGAGTGTAGAACGGAACTATGGCTACACCTTC.

This clone occurred once. This chain connects TRBV5-6 to TRBJ2-5, with 10 bases matching TRBD1. The DNA end lines up better with TRBJ2-7; the J call may be wrong. CDR1 and CDR2 (germline): SGHDT, YYEEEE. The CDR3 has 15 amino acids. CDR3 bases: TGTGCCAGCAGCCTGGACAGGGGGGGCCCCTACGAGCAGTACTTC. Translated: CASSLDRGGPYEQYF.

For the CDR3, the DNA is TGTGCCAGCAGGATCACAGGGGGTAAGCAGCCCCAGCATTTT. It encodes CASRITGGKQPQHF. This chain connects TRBV7-7 to TRBJ1-5, with 8 bases matching TRBD1. CDR3 length: 14 amino acids. CDR1 is SSHAT, CDR2 FNYEAQ, per germline (reference sequence). Trimming at V came to 6 bases and at J to 7 bases, leaving 8 bases not matched to a gene.

The chain has TRBV19 and TRBJ2-5; a possible D gene is TRBD2 (6 bases). The CDR3 consists of 15 residues. The germline V gene has CDR1 LNHDA and CDR2 SQIVND (reference sequence). V gave up 1 base and J gave up 5 bases, with 14 bases separating them. DNA for the CDR3: TGTGCCAGTAGTATAGCCGACGGGGGATCGGAGACCCAGTACTTC. Residues: CASSIADGGSETQYF.

The CDR3 DNA is TGCGCCAGCAGCCAACCAACCGGGACAGTGAACACTGAAGCTTTCTTT. It is translated as CASSQPTGTVNTEAFF. This chain joins TRBV4-1 and TRBJ1-1, with 7 bases matching TRBD1. CDR1 is MGHRA and CDR2 is YSYEKL in the germline V gene. With V trimmed by 2 bases and J by 0 bases, 6 bases remained unmatched. The CDR3 spans 16 residues.

This clone was picked up a small number of times. The chain recombines TRBV7-2 with TRBJ2-5; possibly TRBD2 for D (5 bases). CDR1 and CDR2 from the germline V gene are SGHTA and FQGNSA. V shed 1 base and J shed 7 bases, with 19 bases lying between them. The CDR3 extends over 16 amino acids. The CDR3 is CASSLEYLGSRGTQYF. In DNA form, the CDR3 reads TGTGCCAGCAGCTTAGAATACCTGGGCTCCCGGGGGACCCAGTACTTC.

The V and J genes are TRBV14 and TRBJ1-2; 9 bases agree with TRBD1. The CDR3 is 17 amino acids. Germline values: CDR1 SGHDN, CDR2 FVKESK. J was trimmed by 3 bases and V by 4 bases; bases with no gene match: 12. In DNA form, the CDR3 reads TGTGCCAGCAGCCTAAAGGGACAGGGTTATCTCGACTATGGCTACACCTTC. Translated, it gives CASSLKGQGYLDYGYTF.

There are a few counts of this clone. J is TRBJ2-7 and V is TRBV5-4; D might be TRBD2 (6 bases). The length of the CDR3 is 15 residues. Germline lookup yields CDR1 SGHNT and CDR2 YYREEE (reference sequence). The ends were cut back, 9 bases at V and 1 base at J, with 20 bases in the middle. CDR3 sequence reads: CATTPGGGRSYEQYF. The CDR3 DNA sequence: TGTGCCACCACACCCGGCGGAGGGAGGTCCTACGAGCAGTACTTC.

The gene calls are TRBV10-1 and TRBJ2-7, with TRBD2 identical over 12 bases. The CDR3 covers 14 residues. Germline CDR1 and CDR2: WNHNN and SYGVQD (reference sequence). J lost 4 bases, V lost 6 bases, and 4 bases had no gene match. This CDR3 reads CASSAGTSGYEQYF. CDR3 DNA sequence: TGCGCCAGCAGCGCCGGGACTAGCGGGTACGAGCAGTACTTC.

The rearrangement joins TRBV28 to TRBJ1-2; D is undetermined. V was pared by 10 bases and J by 1 base, with 4 bases between. This CDR3 is built from 10 residues. CDR1 is MDHEN and CDR2 is SYDVKM in the germline V gene. CDR3 region: CATGNYGYTF. The CDR3 coding sequence is TGTGCCACGGGTAACTATGGCTACACCTTC.

The DNA of the CDR3 is TGTGCCAGCAGTACCTCTGGGACTAGCTCTGGAAACACCATATATTTT. Its translation: CASSTSGTSSGNTIYF. The rearrangement uses TRBV28 and TRBJ1-3, with TRBD1 as a possible D gene (5 bases). Trimming pared 5 bases from V and 0 bases from J, leaving 14 bases between. This CDR3 is 16 amino acids long. CDR1 MDHEN and CDR2 SYDVKM come from the germline V gene.

J is TRBJ1-2 and V is TRBV6-5; D gene ambiguous. CDR1 and CDR2 (germline): MNHEY, SVGAGI. V dropped 11 bases and J dropped 11 bases, with 21 bases sitting between them. The CDR3 loop spans 12 amino acids. The CDR3 nucleotides are TGTGCCGGATCGCGGTCCGCTATGGGGTACACCTTC. Residues: CAGSRSAMGYTF.

This chain links TRBV4-1 with TRBJ1-1, with TRBD1 as a possible D gene (5 bases). CDR1 and CDR2 from the germline V gene are MGHRA and YSYEKL. The CDR3 totals 16 residues. Trimming stripped 6 bases from V and 4 bases from J, with 21 bases between. The CDR3: CASSPTGRGRATEAFF. The CDR3, as DNA: TGCGCCAGCAGTCCCACGGGACGAGGTCGGGCCACTGAAGCTTTCTTT.